The T cell receptor (beta chain) under discussion was sequenced for a study of graft-versus-host responses after intestinal transplantation. The germline V gene encodes CDR1 SQVTM and CDR2 ANQGSEA. This CDR3 has 17 residues. Trimming took off 4 bases at V and 8 bases at J, with 29 bases between the two ends. TCRdb's table, derived via immunoSEQ multiplex PCR, lists solely in-frame clones and lacks some. The data show tens of thousands of clones, approximately 92% seen once. This clone was recorded only once. What it binds is unknown. This sequence joins TRBV29-1 and TRBJ1-2, with a tentative D call TRBD1 (6 bases). Sequenced here: unstimulated CD8+ T cells sorted from spleen or lymph node cells, sampled before transplant. The TCR comes from a human donor who was the organ donor for an intestinal transplant. The CDR3 here is CSVVGGQARPTGPGYTF. The DNA for the CDR3 is TGCAGCGTTGTGGGGGGGCAGGCACGTCCCACGGGCCCGGGCTACACCTTC. The entire variable domain, with the rest obtained from reference TRBV29-1 and TRBJ1-2, is as follows: SAVISQKPSRDICQRGTSLTIQCQVDSQVTMMFWYRQQPGQSLTLIATANQGSEATYESGFVIDKFPISRPNLTFSTLTVSNMSPEDSSIYLCSVVGGQARPTGPGYTFGSGTRLTVV.